The 31 T cell receptor beta chains reported below all come from one sample, sequenced in a study of technical replicates of blood from several donors. Libraries were prepared by immunoSEQ multiplex PCR; TCRdb keeps only in-frame clonotypes and omits some of them. The sample includes tens of thousands of clones, roughly 92% of them seen just once. The sample consisted of T cells isolated from PBMCs. These receptor sequences come from a human donor in good health.

The V gene is TRBV6-5, the J gene TRBJ1-4; TRBD1 matches 9 bases. Germline lookup yields CDR1 MNHEY and CDR2 SVGAGI. Trimming removed 7 bases from V and 8 bases from J; junction bases left unmatched: 8. The CDR3 runs to 14 residues. CDR3 loop: CASTRQGVAEKLFF. Here the CDR3 DNA reads TGTGCCAGCACCCGACAGGGGGTCGCGGAAAAACTGTTTTTT.

The chain recombines TRBV5-8 with TRBJ1-2; 7 bases agree with TRBD1. The J segment lost 6 bases and the V segment lost 2 bases, leaving 13 bases of the junction unmatched. CDR1 and CDR2 from the germline V gene are SGHTS and YDEGEE. This CDR3 has 16 amino acids. This CDR3 reads CASSFPDRVAINGYTF. CDR3 sequence (DNA): TGTGCCAGCAGCTTCCCCGACAGGGTAGCAATCAATGGCTACACCTTC.

The rearrangement uses TRBV6-5 and TRBJ1-2; D is possibly TRBD1 (5 bases). Deletions cut 0 bases from V and 6 bases from J, with 11 bases between. Germline V gene data show CDR1 as MNHEY and CDR2 as SVGAGI. This CDR3 has 14 residues. The CDR3 bases are TGTGCCAGCAGTTACTCGGAGGGACGCAATGGCTACACCTTC. Its translation is CASSYSEGRNGYTF.

The rearrangement joins TRBV30 to TRBJ1-1; the match to TRBD1 covers 8 bases. Germline V lookup: CDR1 GTSNPN, CDR2 SVGIG (reference sequence). V was clipped by 4 bases and J by 6 bases; unmatched bases: 7. The CDR3 length is 13 residues. The CDR3 is CAWIDRGRAEAFF. CDR3 sequence (DNA): TGTGCCTGGATCGACAGGGGTCGTGCTGAAGCTTTCTTT.

The chain couples TRBV28 to TRBJ1-1; a weak D match, TRBD1 (6 bases). The V end was cut by 4 bases, the J end by 1 base, with 10 bases between. CDR3 length: 14 residues. Germline loops: CDR1 MDHEN, CDR2 SYDVKM. CDR3 coding DNA: TGTGCCAGCAGTTACAGGGAGGGGAACACTGAAGCTTTCTTT. Protein: CASSYREGNTEAFF.

The V and J genes are TRBV30 and TRBJ2-7; 8 bases are shared with TRBD1. CDR3 length: 13 amino acids. In germline, CDR1 is GTSNPN, CDR2 SVGIG (reference sequence). Unmatched junction bases numbered 8, after V lost 5 bases and J lost 5 bases. In DNA, the CDR3 is TGTGCCTGGGTAGGACAGGGCAAGGACGAGCAGTACTTC. Translation gives CAWVGQGKDEQYF.

V and J are TRBV7-3 and TRBJ2-7, with 7 nucleotides matching TRBD1. Germline CDR1 is SGHTA and CDR2 is FQGTGA. The ends lost 4 bases at V and 5 bases at J; junction bases unmatched: 8. There are 14 residues in the CDR3. The CDR3 DNA is TGTGCCAGCAGCTCCGGGACAGCTAGGGACGAGCAGTACTTC. It yields the protein CASSSGTARDEQYF.

V is TRBV15 and J is TRBJ2-5; the D gene is possibly TRBD2 (6 bases). With 0 bases removed from V and 7 bases from J, the gap between germline ends came to 15 bases. CDR3 size: 15 residues. Germline-derived CDR1 and CDR2 are LNHNV and YYDKDF (reference sequence). The CDR3 nucleotides read TGTGCCACCAGCAGAGATGGGGGGACTCCTGGGACCCAGTACTTC. Translated: CATSRDGGTPGTQYF.

The rearrangement uses TRBV19 and TRBJ1-2, with 7 bases lining up with TRBD1. Germline lookup yields CDR1 LNHDA and CDR2 SQIVND (reference sequence). The CDR3 totals 13 residues. Trimming removed 8 bases from V and 4 bases from J; junction bases left unmatched: 7. CDR3 DNA sequence: TGTGCCAGTCGCGACAGGGAGGTCTATGGCTACACCTTC. Its protein product is CASRDREVYGYTF.

J is TRBJ2-5 and V is TRBV2; D is perhaps TRBD2 (6 bases). Trimming took 3 bases from V and 5 from J, leaving 7 bases between them. The CDR3 runs to 12 residues. Per germline, CDR1 SNHLY and CDR2 FYNNEI. In DNA, the CDR3 is TGTGCCAGCAGTGACCGGGAGGAGACCCAGTACTTC. This gives the protein CASSDREETQYF.

The J gene is TRBJ2-5, the V gene TRBV10-3; 9 bases map to TRBD2. V lost 0 bases to trimming and J lost 3 bases; unmatched junction nucleotides: 14. The CDR3 covers 19 residues. Germline CDR1 ENHRY, CDR2 SYGVKD. DNA for the CDR3: TGTGCCATCAGTGAGTCCTTGATCGGGGTAGCGGGAGTGAAAGAGACCCAGTACTTC. Encoded protein: CAISESLIGVAGVKETQYF.

The CDR3 region has the DNA TGTGCCAGTAGTATAGCGGAGGGCGGCTACGAGCAGTACTTC. It translates to CASSIAEGGYEQYF. The genes are TRBV19 and TRBJ2-7, with TRBD2 as a possible D gene (6 bases). The CDR3 runs to 14 residues. Germline V lookup: CDR1 LNHDA, CDR2 SQIVND (reference sequence). V was clipped by 1 base and J by 3 bases, with 10 bases between them.

This chain joins TRBV4-2 and TRBJ2-2, with 7 bases matching TRBD2. This CDR3 has 13 amino acids. Germline V gene lookup returns CDR1 LGHNA and CDR2 YNFKEQ. Trimming cost V 6 bases and J 6 bases; bases outside gene matches: 4. CDR3 amino acids: CASRRTSPGELFF. As DNA, the CDR3 is TGTGCCAGCAGACGGACTAGTCCCGGGGAGCTGTTTTTT.

V gene TRBV4-3 combines with J gene TRBJ1-1; maybe TRBD1 (5 bases). Per germline, CDR1 LGHNA and CDR2 YSLEER. The CDR3 has 14 amino acids. Trimming left V 4 bases short and J 4 bases short, with 13 bases between. CDR3 protein: CASSPSGQGTEAFF. CDR3 nucleotides: TGCGCCAGCAGCCCGAGCGGGCAGGGCACTGAAGCTTTCTTT.

The sample holds many counts of this clone. V and J are TRBV4-1 and TRBJ1-1, with D hard to call. CDR1 and CDR2 from the germline V gene are MGHRA and YSYEKL. This CDR3 is 14 amino acids long. Trimming removed 4 bases from V and 8 bases from J, with 17 bases in between. The CDR3 loop is CASSPSWKDSEAFF. Written as DNA, the CDR3 is TGCGCCAGCAGCCCTAGTTGGAAGGATAGCGAAGCTTTCTTT.

The chain has TRBV9 and TRBJ1-1; D is unresolved. The CDR3 has 13 amino acids. Germline V gene lookup returns CDR1 SGDLS and CDR2 YYNGEE. Trimming pared 6 bases from V and 2 bases from J, leaving 11 bases between. The CDR3 spells CASNQAGNTEAFF. CDR3 coding DNA: TGTGCCAGCAATCAGGCGGGAAACACTGAAGCTTTCTTT.

The J gene is TRBJ2-1, the V gene TRBV28; 7 nucleotides align to TRBD1. Germline-derived CDR1 and CDR2 are MDHEN and SYDVKM. With 7 bases clipped from V and 3 bases from J, the junction kept 6 bases outside the gene matches. The CDR3 consists of 14 residues. The DNA for the CDR3 is TGTGCCAGCACAAACAGGGGCGTCTACAATGAGCAGTTCTTC. Its translation: CASTNRGVYNEQFF.

CDR3 loop: CASSPLLAKRETQYF. The DNA of the CDR3 is TGTGCCAGCAGCCCCCTACTCGCAAAACGAGAGACCCAGTACTTC. V is TRBV11-3 and J is TRBJ2-5, with unresolved D. There are 15 residues in the CDR3. V was clipped by 5 bases and J by 4 bases, with 17 bases between them. The germline V gene encodes CDR1 SGHNT and CDR2 YENEEA.

This chain links TRBV6-4 with TRBJ2-1; tentatively, D is TRBD2 (5 bases). V was shortened by 0 bases and J by 7 bases, with 16 bases between the two germline ends. The germline CDR1 and CDR2 sequences are MRHNA and SNTAGT. The CDR3 runs 16 residues. The DNA for the CDR3 is TGTGCCAGCAGTGACTCTAGGCGGGCACTCGCGAATGAGCAGTTCTTC. This translates into CASSDSRRALANEQFF.

V is TRBV21-1 and J is TRBJ2-5; the table's TRBD1 call for D was not verified on the DNA. TRBV21-1 represents a pseudogene. CDR3 length: 14 amino acids. CDR3 sequence (DNA): TGTGCCAGCACCGATGACAGAACTAAAGAGACCCAGTACTTC. Protein product: CASTDDRTKETQYF.

This rearrangement joins TRBV25-1 to TRBJ2-7, with D possibly matching TRBD2 (6 bases). The V end was cut by 4 bases, the J end by 3 bases, with 7 bases between. Germline V gene sequence: CDR1 MGHDK, CDR2 SYGVNS. This CDR3 spans 12 amino acids. This CDR3 reads CASSGGNYEQYF. For the CDR3, the DNA is TGTGCCAGCAGTGGCGGGAACTACGAGCAGTACTTC.

The V gene is TRBV7-9, the J gene TRBJ2-5; 11 nucleotides align to TRBD1. Per germline, CDR1 SEHNR and CDR2 FQNEAQ (reference sequence). V shed 3 bases, J shed 2 bases, and the junction held 2 bases outside the gene matches. The CDR3 length is 15 residues. CDR3 in amino acids: CASSFGDRGQETQYF. The CDR3 nucleotides are TGTGCCAGCAGCTTTGGGGACAGGGGGCAAGAGACCCAGTACTTC. Complete variable domain (other parts from reference TRBV7-9 and TRBJ2-5): DTGVSQNPRHKITKRGQNVTFRCDPISEHNRLYWYRQTLGQGPEFLTYFQNEAQLEKSRLLSDRFSAERPKGSFSTLEIQRTEQGDSAMYLCASSFGDRGQETQYFGPGTRLLVL.

The J gene is TRBJ2-3, the V gene TRBV7-3; D possibly corresponds to TRBD2 (6 bases). CDR1 is SGHTA, CDR2 FQGTGA, per germline. The CDR3 is 14 residues long. Trimming shortened V by 4 bases and J by 6 bases, and 14 bases separated the two germline ends. Written as DNA, the CDR3 is TGTGCCAGCAGCTACCTCGGGAGCCAGGATACGCAGTATTTT. Its protein product is CASSYLGSQDTQYF.

The J gene is TRBJ2-7, the V gene TRBV11-2, with TRBD1 matching over 11 bases. Germline CDR1 is SGHAT and CDR2 is FQNNGV. There are 15 residues in the CDR3. The trim removed 2 bases at V and 4 bases at J, leaving 4 bases unmatched. DNA of the CDR3: TGTGCCAGCAGCTTATGGGACAGGGGGGAATACGAGCAGTACTTC. Translated, it gives CASSLWDRGEYEQYF.

The gene calls are TRBV7-3 and TRBJ2-3; D remains unclear. Germline V gene lookup returns CDR1 SGHTA and CDR2 FQGTGA. Trimming shortened V by 8 bases and J by 0 bases, and 12 bases separated the two germline ends. This CDR3 has 14 amino acids. The CDR3 is CASSEFHSTDTQYF. CDR3 coding DNA: TGTGCCAGCTCGGAGTTTCATAGCACAGATACGCAGTATTTT.

Here the CDR3 DNA reads TGTGCCAGCAGTGTGGGCGGGATGAACAATGAGCAGTTCTTC. Protein: CASSVGGMNNEQFF. This rearrangement joins TRBV27 to TRBJ2-1; the D gene is possibly TRBD2 (6 bases). This CDR3 comprises 14 residues. Trimming took off 5 bases at V and 5 bases at J, with 13 bases between the two ends. CDR1 and CDR2 (germline): MNHEY, SMNVEV (reference sequence).

The chain has TRBV19 and TRBJ1-6, with a tentative D call TRBD1 (6 bases). This CDR3 has 12 residues. CDR1 is LNHDA, CDR2 SQIVND, per germline (reference sequence). Trimming shortened V by 6 bases and J by 15 bases, and 15 bases separated the two germline ends. The CDR3 protein is CASSSTGKVLHF. CDR3 nucleotide sequence: TGTGCCAGTAGCAGTACAGGGAAAGTCCTCCACTTT.

The chain joins TRBV5-1 to TRBJ1-2; D ambiguous. The CDR3 has 15 amino acids. Germline-derived CDR1 and CDR2 are SGHRS and YFSETQ. Trimming removed 1 base at V and 5 bases at J, with 15 bases between. The CDR3 region is CASSLSERSVYGYTF. The CDR3 region has the DNA TGCGCCAGCAGCTTGAGTGAGCGTTCCGTTTATGGCTACACCTTC.

V is TRBV9 and J is TRBJ2-3; 12 bases agree with TRBD2. CDR3 length equals 18 residues. Trimming cost V 1 base and J 4 bases; bases outside gene matches: 10. Germline V CDR1 and CDR2: SGDLS, YYNGEE. The CDR3 DNA follows: TGTGCCAGCAGCGTAACTAGCGGGAGGTCCGATTTCGCAGATACGCAGTATTTT. It translates to CASSVTSGRSDFADTQYF.

The genes are TRBV5-4 and TRBJ2-5, with TRBD2 as a possible D gene (5 bases). The CDR3 runs 13 residues. V was shortened by 2 bases and J by 3 bases, with 8 bases between the two germline ends. Germline CDR1 reads SGHNT; CDR2 reads YYREEE (reference sequence). In DNA, the CDR3 is TGTGCCAGCAGCTTTCCACTAGAAGAGACCCAGTACTTC. Amino acid sequence: CASSFPLEETQYF.

CDR3 bases: TGTGCCAGCAGCCAGACAGGGTCCTACGAGCAGTACTTC. Protein product: CASSQTGSYEQYF. The rearrangement joins TRBV7-7 to TRBJ2-7, with 7 bases lining up with TRBD1. This CDR3 has 13 residues. V lost 5 bases and J lost 1; bases outside the gene matches: 2. CDR1 is SSHAT, CDR2 FNYEAQ, per germline (reference sequence).